This entry lists 25 T cell receptor beta chains sequenced from one sample in a study of identical twins. TCRdb redid the calling of the 5' RACE reads with MiXCR, one entry per CDR3 protein. The data hold under 900,000 distinct CDR3 sequences, with 10% to 15% observed a single time. This same sample was also part of a study on yellow fever vaccine responses in identical twins.

Sequencing used PBMCs. The receptors come from a woman between 18 and 29 years old in good health.

This clonotype has a count of ten or more. The gene calls are TRBV7-9 and TRBJ2-1; 15 bases match TRBD2. After removal of 5 bases from V and 8 bases from J, the junction contained 7 bases not matched to a gene. This CDR3 spans 16 amino acids. CDR1 and CDR2 (germline): SEHNR, FQNEAQ (reference sequence). CDR3 sequence (DNA): TGTGCCAGCAGCAGGACTAGCGGGGGGGCCAGGGATGAGCAGTTCTTC. This codes for CASSRTSGGARDEQFF. The whole variable domain, remainder taken from reference TRBV7-9 and TRBJ2-1, is DTGVSQNPRHKITKRGQNVTFRCDPISEHNRLYWYRQTLGQGPEFLTYFQNEAQLEKSRLLSDRFSAERPKGSFSTLEIQRTEQGDSAMYLCASSRTSGGARDEQFFGPGTRLTVL.

This clonotype came up a few times. V usage is TRBV6-1 and J usage is TRBJ2-3, with 11 bases matching TRBD2. The junction had 10 bases not matched to a gene; V was cut back by 8 bases and J by 6 bases. The CDR3 covers 15 residues. From germline, CDR1 is MNHNS and CDR2 SASEGT. CDR3 amino acids: CASEGLAGGGDTQYF. CDR3 bases: TGTGCCAGCGAGGGGCTAGCGGGGGGCGGGGATACGCAGTATTTT.

The chain carries TRBV18 and TRBJ2-3; D gene uncertain. Germline V gives CDR1 KGHSH, CDR2 LQKENI. The CDR3 totals 11 residues. V was cut by 6 bases and J by 7 bases, with 8 bases left in between. The CDR3 region is CASSRQNTQYF. The DNA for the CDR3 is TGTGCCAGCTCTCGCCAAAATACGCAGTATTTT.

The V call is TRBV15, the J call TRBJ2-2; TRBD1 agrees at 9 bases. Germline-derived CDR1 and CDR2 are LNHNV and YYDKDF (reference sequence). V was clipped by 3 bases and J by 1 base; unmatched bases: 0. CDR3 length: 15 amino acids. The CDR3 DNA reads TGTGCCACCAGCAGGGACAGGGGGAACACCGGGGAGCTGTTTTTT. Its protein is CATSRDRGNTGELFF.

V usage is TRBV19 and J usage is TRBJ2-5; a possible D gene is TRBD1 (6 bases). CDR3 length: 15 amino acids. V was pared by 3 bases and J by 5 bases, with 16 bases between. From germline, CDR1 is LNHDA and CDR2 SQIVND (reference sequence). The CDR3 loop is CASSMSGQGTETQYF. The DNA for the CDR3 is TGTGCCAGTAGTATGTCGGGACAAGGAACGGAGACCCAGTACTTC.

This clonotype has more than one count but fewer than ten. The chain carries TRBV5-5 and TRBJ2-1, with 7 bases aligning to TRBD1. Germline trimming cut 4 bases from V and 5 bases from J; bases unmatched to any gene: 3. Per the germline V gene, CDR1 is SGHKS and CDR2 is YYEKEE (reference sequence). CDR3 length equals 13 residues. CDR3 sequence reads: CASSVGQNNEQFF. In nucleotides, the CDR3 is TGTGCCAGCAGCGTGGGACAGAACAATGAGCAGTTCTTC.

Only a few counts were recorded for this clonotype. Germline and junction disagree at one end, which may indicate a read error. V usage is TRBV20-1 and J usage is TRBJ2-1, with 11 bases matching TRBD2. Germline V gene sequence: CDR1 DFQATT, CDR2 SNEGSKA (reference sequence). CDR3 length equals 15 residues. CDR3 bases: TGCAGTGCTGGAGAGGGACTAGCGGCCTACAATGAGCAGTTCTTC. Amino acid sequence: CSAGEGLAAYNEQFF.

The CDR3 DNA follows: TGTGCCAGCAGGGGGACAGGGCTAGAGACCCAGTACTTC. Its protein is CASRGTGLETQYF. The V gene is TRBV2, the J gene TRBJ2-5; TRBD1 agrees at 9 bases. There are 13 residues in the CDR3. V dropped 6 bases and J dropped 4; count of bases not matched to a gene: 3. Germline CDR1 SNHLY, CDR2 FYNNEI.

This clonotype was picked up a small number of times. The J gene is TRBJ2-7, the V gene TRBV19, with TRBD1 as a possible D gene (5 bases). Per the germline V gene, CDR1 is LNHDA and CDR2 is SQIVND (reference sequence). The CDR3 contains 15 residues. The germline V and J ends were trimmed by 3 bases and 0 bases, with 12 bases remaining between them. The CDR3 DNA reads as TGTGCCAGTAGTATGGTTGCAGGGAACTCCTACGAGCAGTACTTC. Its protein product is CASSMVAGNSYEQYF.

This clonotype was seen only a few times. The CDR3 DNA reads as TGTGCCAGCAGCTCCGGAGTAGCGGGAGTGAATGAGCAGTTCTTC. Its translation: CASSSGVAGVNEQFF. The rearrangement joins TRBV7-2 to TRBJ2-1; 9 nucleotides agree with TRBD2. Germline V gene sequence: CDR1 SGHTA, CDR2 FQGNSA. The CDR3 sequence is 15 residues long. With 4 bases clipped from V and 7 bases from J, the junction kept 8 bases outside the gene matches. The whole variable domain, filled in from reference TRBV7-2 and TRBJ2-1, reads GAGVSQSPSNKVTEKGKDVELRCDPISGHTALYWYRQSLGQGLEFLIYFQGNSAPDKSGLPSDRFSAERTGGSVSTLTIQRTQQEDSAVYLCASSSGVAGVNEQFFGPGTRLTVL.

The chain links TRBV10-3 to TRBJ2-7; 7 nucleotides align to TRBD1. The V gene's germline CDR1 is ENHRY and CDR2 SYGVKD. Trimming took 4 bases from V and 5 from J; bases not matched to a gene: 2. This CDR3 comprises 12 residues. The CDR3 loop reads CAISGTGNEQYF. DNA for the CDR3: TGTGCCATCAGTGGGACAGGCAACGAGCAGTACTTC.

This clonotype was observed at least ten times. V and J are TRBV5-1 and TRBJ2-3; D call uncertain. Deletions cut 2 bases from V and 3 bases from J, with 4 bases between. CDR3 length: 12 residues. Germline-derived CDR1 and CDR2 are SGHRS and YFSETQ. The CDR3 nucleotides are TGCGCCAGCAGCTTTGAGACAGATACGCAGTATTTT. It specifies CASSFETDTQYF. The whole variable domain, remainder taken from reference TRBV5-1 and TRBJ2-3, is KAGVTQTPRYLIKTRGQQVTLSCSPISGHRSVSWYQQTPGQGLQFLFEYFSETQRNKGNFPGRFSGRQFSNSRSEMNVSTLELGDSALYLCASSFETDTQYFGPGTRLTVL.

This clonotype was found a few times. The chain uses TRBV7-8 and TRBJ2-5; 9 bases align to TRBD2. J gave up 1 base and V 1 base, and 4 bases lay outside the gene matches. Germline CDR1 is SGHVS and CDR2 is FQNEAQ. The CDR3 runs 16 residues. The CDR3 spells CASSLGLAAVQETQYF. In DNA form, the CDR3 reads TGTGCCAGCAGCTTAGGACTAGCGGCGGTCCAAGAGACCCAGTACTTC.

This clonotype was seen only a few times. The V gene is TRBV4-2, the J gene TRBJ2-1, with TRBD2 matching over 14 bases. The germline V gene has CDR1 LGHNA and CDR2 YNFKEQ. J was trimmed by 9 bases and V by 2 bases; bases with no gene match: 9. The CDR3 is made up of 17 amino acids. The CDR3 coding sequence is TGTGCCAGCAGCCAAAGGGGGACTAGCGGGAGCCAGGGTGAGCAGTTCTTC. This encodes CASSQRGTSGSQGEQFF.

This clonotype came up a few times. The rearrangement links TRBV5-1 to TRBJ2-3; no reliable D call. Trimming stripped 6 bases from V and 2 bases from J, with 7 bases between. CDR3 size: 12 residues. Germline V gene sequence: CDR1 SGHRS, CDR2 YFSETQ. CDR3 loop: CASNDLTDTQYF. Here the CDR3 DNA reads TGCGCCAGCAACGACCTCACAGATACGCAGTATTTT.

The J gene is TRBJ2-7, the V gene TRBV2, with D perhaps assigned TRBD1 or TRBD2 (5 bases each). Germline V lookup: CDR1 SNHLY, CDR2 FYNNEI. V was trimmed by 2 bases and J by 2 bases, leaving 13 bases between them. CDR3 size: 15 residues. This CDR3 is CASSERQRPPYEQYV. As DNA, the CDR3 is TGTGCCAGCAGTGAACGACAGCGGCCTCCCTACGAGCAGTACGTC.

This clonotype was recorded at least ten times. V usage is TRBV20-1 and J usage is TRBJ2-1; TRBD2 matches at 10 bases. Germline CDR1 reads DFQATT; CDR2 reads SNEGSKA (reference sequence). The CDR3 is made up of 12 amino acids. V shed 5 bases and J 9 bases; nucleotides not matched to a gene: 4. CDR3 loop: CSAQRGGSEQFF. The CDR3 DNA sequence: TGCAGTGCTCAGCGGGGGGGCTCTGAGCAGTTCTTC.

This clonotype turned up a few times. CDR3 in DNA: TGTGCCAGCAGCGATCAGGGGGGGTTCTCCTACGAGCAGTACTTC. Amino acid sequence: CASSDQGGFSYEQYF. The chain employs TRBV7-8 and TRBJ2-7; D may match TRBD1 or TRBD2 (7 bases each). Germline CDR1 reads SGHVS; CDR2 reads FQNEAQ. The CDR3 sequence is 15 residues long. V was cut by 5 bases and J by 0 bases, with 14 bases left in between.

The chain carries TRBV20-1 and TRBJ1-5; a weak D match, TRBD1 (5 bases). Trimming cost V 0 bases and J 1 base, with 10 bases left between them. This CDR3 spans 15 amino acids. Germline CDR1 reads DFQATT; CDR2 reads SNEGSKA (reference sequence). The DNA for the CDR3 is TGCAGTGCTAGAGACCCCGGGGCGAGCAATCAGCCCCAGCATTTT. Amino acid sequence: CSARDPGASNQPQHF.

This clonotype was picked up many times. The J gene is TRBJ1-1, the V gene TRBV5-4; 7 bases align to TRBD1. The CDR3 runs to 13 residues. Germline lookup yields CDR1 SGHNT and CDR2 YYREEE (reference sequence). J lost 5 bases, V lost 3 bases, and 4 bases had no gene match. As DNA, the CDR3 is TGTGCCAGCAGCTCGAAACAGGGGACTGAAGCTTTCTTT. This translates into CASSSKQGTEAFF.

The chain couples TRBV3-1 to TRBJ2-6; D may be TRBD2 (6 bases). Germline V gives CDR1 LGHDT, CDR2 YNNKEL (reference sequence). The CDR3 covers 18 residues. With 0 bases removed from V and 0 bases from J, the gap between germline ends came to 12 bases. CDR3 protein: CASSQDIMGGSGANVLTF. DNA for the CDR3: TGTGCCAGCAGCCAAGACATAATGGGGGGCTCTGGGGCCAACGTCCTGACTTTC.

This chain joins TRBV20-1 and TRBJ2-7; D is possibly TRBD2 (6 bases). Germline CDR1 DFQATT, CDR2 SNEGSKA (reference sequence). With 5 bases removed from V and 4 bases from J, the gap between germline ends came to 15 bases. The CDR3 extends over 13 amino acids. The CDR3 region has the DNA TGCAGTGCTTCCGGGACGGGGGATTACGAGCAGTACTTC. It specifies CSASGTGDYEQYF.

This clonotype was picked up a small number of times. The chain recombines TRBV2 with TRBJ1-3, with TRBD1 matching over 7 bases. CDR3 length: 16 residues. The J segment lost 1 base and the V segment lost 6 bases, leaving 9 bases of the junction unmatched. Per germline, CDR1 SNHLY and CDR2 FYNNEI. CDR3 in DNA: TGTGCCAGCAGAGCTCGGGACAGCGCATCTGGAAACACCATATATTTT. Translated: CASRARDSASGNTIYF.

This clonotype was detected many times. The V and J genes are TRBV7-9 and TRBJ2-7; D call uncertain. Germline CDR1 SEHNR, CDR2 FQNEAQ (reference sequence). The CDR3 is 14 amino acids. Trimming pared 3 bases from V and 0 bases from J, leaving 9 bases between. The CDR3 DNA reads as TGTGCCAGCAGCTTTTGGGAAAGCTCCTACGAGCAGTACTTC. Its translation: CASSFWESSYEQYF. Full variable domain (outside the CDR3, taken from reference TRBV7-9 and TRBJ2-7): DTGVSQNPRHKITKRGQNVTFRCDPISEHNRLYWYRQTLGQGPEFLTYFQNEAQLEKSRLLSDRFSAERPKGSFSTLEIQRTEQGDSAMYLCASSFWESSYEQYFGPGTRLTVT.

The chain combines TRBV28 with TRBJ1-6; 7 nucleotides match TRBD1. Germline trimming cut 5 bases from V and 9 bases from J; bases unmatched to any gene: 10. The CDR3 spans 15 residues. CDR1 is MDHEN, CDR2 SYDVKM, per germline. The CDR3 protein is CASSRYRGEGSPLHF. The DNA of the CDR3 is TGTGCCAGCAGTCGCTACAGGGGAGAAGGTTCACCCCTCCACTTT.